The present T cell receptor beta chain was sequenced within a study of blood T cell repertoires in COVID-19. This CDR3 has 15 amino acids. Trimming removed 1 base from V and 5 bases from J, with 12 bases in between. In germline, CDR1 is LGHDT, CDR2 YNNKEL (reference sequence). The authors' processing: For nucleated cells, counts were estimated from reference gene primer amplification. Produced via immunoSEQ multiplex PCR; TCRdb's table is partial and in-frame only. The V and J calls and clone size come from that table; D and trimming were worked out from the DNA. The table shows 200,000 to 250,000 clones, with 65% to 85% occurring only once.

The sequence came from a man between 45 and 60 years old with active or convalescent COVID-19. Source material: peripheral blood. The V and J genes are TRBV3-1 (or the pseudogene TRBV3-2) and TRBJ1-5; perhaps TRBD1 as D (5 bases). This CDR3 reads CASSQGSGLHQPQHF. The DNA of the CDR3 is TGTGCCAGCAGCCAAGGGTCAGGGCTCCATCAGCCCCAGCATTTT.